These 27 T cell receptor beta chains were sequenced from one sample in a study of shared clonotypes between healthy human individuals. Only CD45RO-negative cells positively selected for CCR7 counted as naive CD8 cells, so terminally differentiated effector memory CD45RA+ cells were excluded. Sequenced by immunoSEQ multiplex PCR; TCRdb stores in-frame clones only, minus some. This sample yields more than 2 million clones, of which about 95% are seen a single time; 0.85% to 1.3% belongs to the top ten. The specimen was naive CD8+ T cells sorted from blood. Source of these receptors: a man aged 18 to 29 in good health.

The V call is TRBV5-8, the J call TRBJ2-2, with 8 bases fitting TRBD1. The junction had 9 bases not matched to a gene; V was cut back by 2 bases and J by 6 bases. The CDR3 spans 16 residues. Germline-derived CDR1 and CDR2 are SGHTS and YDEGEE. Here the CDR3 DNA reads TGTGCCAGCAGCTTTGGCGCAGGGGGCCTCCCCGGGGAGCTGTTTTTT. Residues: CASSFGAGGLPGELFF.

This sequence joins TRBV27 and TRBJ2-2; 7 positions match TRBD1. CDR1 is MNHEY and CDR2 is SMNVEV in the germline V gene (reference sequence). This CDR3 comprises 16 residues. Trimming removed 5 bases from V and 1 base from J; junction bases left unmatched: 7. CDR3 in amino acids: CASSLQGVLNTGELFF. The CDR3 bases are TGTGCCAGCAGTCTTCAGGGGGTGCTGAACACCGGGGAGCTGTTTTTT.

The chain uses TRBV5-1 and TRBJ1-4, with 12 bases that match TRBD1. CDR1 is SGHRS and CDR2 is YFSETQ in the germline V gene. This CDR3 region has 15 residues. Trimming removed 4 bases from V and 8 bases from J; junction bases left unmatched: 6. The CDR3: CASSVGTGGEEKLFF. The CDR3 DNA reads TGCGCCAGCAGCGTTGGGACAGGGGGCGAAGAAAAACTGTTTTTT.

J is TRBJ2-3 and V is TRBV5-1; maybe TRBD2 (6 bases). In germline, CDR1 is SGHRS, CDR2 YFSETQ. The CDR3 loop spans 17 amino acids. Trimming took off 3 bases at V and 4 bases at J, with 21 bases between the two ends. CDR3 coding DNA: TGCGCCAGCAGCTCCTCCCTGGCGGGACCCCCCCCAGATACGCAGTATTTT. Amino acids: CASSSSLAGPPPDTQYF.

This clone was counted a single time. V is TRBV30 and J is TRBJ2-5; 7 positions match TRBD1. Germline V gene lookup returns CDR1 GTSNPN and CDR2 SVGIG (reference sequence). The CDR3 totals 15 residues. V lost 0 bases and J lost 2; bases outside the gene matches: 6. Here the CDR3 reads CAWSVGGAGQETQYF. CDR3 nucleotides: TGTGCCTGGAGTGTAGGGGGCGCAGGACAAGAGACCCAGTACTTC.

This clone was found once. In DNA form, the CDR3 reads TGTGCCAGCAGCCCTCCGAGGACAGGGGGCACTGAAGCTTTCTTT. It yields the protein CASSPPRTGGTEAFF. The chain has TRBV7-9 and TRBJ1-1, with 10 positions matching TRBD1. The CDR3 totals 15 residues. With V trimmed by 5 bases and J by 4 bases, 7 bases remained unmatched. Germline CDR1 is SEHNR and CDR2 is FQNEAQ (reference sequence).

The genes are TRBV4-1 and TRBJ2-6, with D possibly being TRBD2 (6 bases). The germline CDR1 and CDR2 sequences are MGHRA and YSYEKL. The CDR3 sequence is 19 residues long. Trimming took off 5 bases at V and 4 bases at J, with 24 bases between the two ends. The CDR3 sequence is CASSMNRDGGFGGANVLTF. The CDR3 DNA reads as TGCGCCAGCAGCATGAACCGGGACGGGGGTTTCGGAGGGGCCAACGTCCTGACTTTC.

Concerning this clone itself: Other DNA sequences in this specimen translate into the identical CDR3. The chain recombines TRBV19 with TRBJ2-7; TRBD2 matches 12 bases. Germline trimming cut 5 bases from V and 3 bases from J; bases unmatched to any gene: 2. This CDR3 region has 14 residues. Germline V gives CDR1 LNHDA, CDR2 SQIVND (reference sequence). The DNA for the CDR3 is TGTGCCAGTAGTCCGGGACTAGCGGGCTACGAGCAGTACTTC. Translating gives CASSPGLAGYEQYF. The complete variable domain, with remaining parts taken from reference TRBV19 and TRBJ2-7, reads DGGITQSPKYLFRKEGQNVTLSCEQNLNHDAMYWYRQDPGQGLRLIYYSQIVNDFQKGDIAEGYSVSREKKESFPLTVTSAQKNPTAFYLCASSPGLAGYEQYFGPGTRLTVT.

The V call is TRBV14, the J call TRBJ2-3, with a tentative D call TRBD2 (6 bases). Deletions cut 6 bases from V and 3 bases from J, with 16 bases between. The CDR3 is made up of 15 amino acids. Germline V gene sequence: CDR1 SGHDN, CDR2 FVKESK. The CDR3, as DNA: TGTGCCAGCAGGCAAACACTAGGGAGGACAGATACGCAGTATTTT. Its translation: CASRQTLGRTDTQYF.

The gene calls are TRBV7-6 and TRBJ2-5; D gene ambiguous. Trimming took 10 bases from V and 5 from J, leaving 17 bases between them. CDR1 SGHVS and CDR2 FNYEAQ come from the germline V gene. This CDR3 is built from 13 residues. CDR3 residues: CATTPGLTETQYF. As DNA, the CDR3 is TGTGCCACCACTCCGGGTCTCACCGAGACCCAGTACTTC.

V and J are TRBV28 and TRBJ2-3; the D is unclear. The V end lost 8 bases, the J end lost 3 bases, and 15 bases lay between the germline ends. Germline-derived CDR1 and CDR2 are MDHEN and SYDVKM. The CDR3 has 14 amino acids. This CDR3 reads CASAFVSGTDTQYF. The CDR3 nucleotides read TGTGCCAGCGCCTTTGTGAGTGGGACAGATACGCAGTATTTT.

This clone was seen once. This rearrangement joins TRBV5-5 to TRBJ1-5; D remains ambiguous. V was cut by 4 bases and J by 4 bases, with 12 bases left in between. CDR3 size: 14 residues. The germline V gene has CDR1 SGHKS and CDR2 YYEKEE (reference sequence). The CDR3 DNA follows: TGTGCCAGCAGCGAGCAAACGGGGAATCAGCCCCAGCATTTT. This translates into CASSEQTGNQPQHF.

The rearrangement links TRBV27 to TRBJ2-1; a possible D gene is TRBD2 (6 bases). Germline-derived CDR1 and CDR2 are MNHEY and SMNVEV (reference sequence). CDR3 length: 12 amino acids. V was pared by 7 bases and J by 8 bases, with 12 bases between. The CDR3 nucleotides are TGTGCCAGCAAAACTAGCCGCCATGAGCAGTTCTTC. Protein product: CASKTSRHEQFF.

This chain connects TRBV6-6 to TRBJ2-3, with 7 bases that match TRBD1. Germline assignment: CDR1 MNHNY and CDR2 SVGAGI (reference sequence). CDR3 size: 15 residues. V shed 2 bases, J shed 4 bases, and the junction held 6 bases outside the gene matches. The CDR3 region has the DNA TGTGCCAGCAGTTACGACAGGGTGACGCCAGATACGCAGTATTTT. It translates to CASSYDRVTPDTQYF.

The V and J genes are TRBV27 and TRBJ2-7; D is unclear. The CDR3 is made up of 14 amino acids. Germline V gives CDR1 MNHEY, CDR2 SMNVEV (reference sequence). V lost 5 bases and J lost 0, with 11 bases in between. DNA for the CDR3: TGTGCCAGCAGTCTCACGATGGACTCCTACGAGCAGTACTTC. Amino acid sequence: CASSLTMDSYEQYF.

This clone appeared a single time. The chain joins TRBV30 to TRBJ2-7, with a weak D call TRBD1 (6 bases). The germline V gene encodes CDR1 GTSNPN and CDR2 SVGIG (reference sequence). V was shortened by 3 bases and J by 6 bases, with 15 bases between the two germline ends. The CDR3 spans 13 residues. The CDR3 sequence: CAWSLGQSSEQYF. Here the CDR3 DNA reads TGTGCCTGGAGCCTCGGACAGTCAAGCGAGCAGTACTTC. Variable domain in full (rest from reference TRBV30 and TRBJ2-7): SQTIHQWPATLVQPVGSPLSLECTVEGTSNPNLYWYRQAAGRGLQLLFYSVGIGQISSEVPQNLSASRPQDRQFILSSKKLLLSDSGFYLCAWSLGQSSEQYFGPGTRLTVT.

This chain links TRBV5-4 with TRBJ2-5, with D perhaps matching TRBD1 or TRBD2 (5 bases each). The V and J ends lost 7 bases and 1 base respectively, with 8 bases between them. The V gene's germline CDR1 is SGHNT and CDR2 YYREEE (reference sequence). The CDR3 covers 12 residues. The CDR3 DNA reads TGTGCCAGCGGGGGTATCCAAGAGACCCAGTACTTC. This encodes CASGGIQETQYF.

This clone occurred once. Additional DNA sequences in this sample encode the identical CDR3. This chain joins TRBV27 and TRBJ2-3, with unresolved D. V was clipped by 2 bases and J by 0 bases, with 6 bases between them. Germline V gives CDR1 MNHEY, CDR2 SMNVEV (reference sequence). The CDR3 extends over 14 amino acids. This chain's CDR3 is CASSLEASTDTQYF. The CDR3, as DNA: TGTGCCAGCAGTTTAGAGGCTAGCACAGATACGCAGTATTTT.

In this sample, this clone turned up once. V gene TRBV19 combines with J gene TRBJ2-7; 9 positions match TRBD1. Germline CDR1 LNHDA, CDR2 SQIVND (reference sequence). Trimming cost V 11 bases and J 2 bases; bases outside gene matches: 16. This CDR3 contains 16 residues. CDR3 amino acids: CAAGSRPGQGTYEQYF. CDR3 bases: TGTGCCGCGGGGTCCAGACCGGGACAGGGTACCTACGAGCAGTACTTC.

V is TRBV2 and J is TRBJ2-7; 8 bases align to TRBD1. The CDR3 spans 14 residues. Germline V gene sequence: CDR1 SNHLY, CDR2 FYNNEI. V was pared by 6 bases and J by 3 bases, with 7 bases of the junction left unmatched. The CDR3, as DNA: TGTGCCAGCAGCACAGGGGGAGAAAGCTACGAGCAGTACTTC. It is translated as CASSTGGESYEQYF.

In this sample, this clone turned up once. The gene calls are TRBV19 and TRBJ2-7; 9 nucleotides line up with TRBD2. This CDR3 region has 18 residues. V shed 3 bases and J 1 base; nucleotides not matched to a gene: 13. CDR1 is LNHDA, CDR2 SQIVND, per germline (reference sequence). CDR3 amino acids: CASSIGLAGSPGSYEQYF. CDR3 in DNA: TGTGCCAGTAGTATTGGGCTAGCGGGAAGCCCCGGGTCCTACGAGCAGTACTTC.

The CDR3 is CASSESAGANYGYTF. The CDR3 region has the DNA TGTGCCAGCAGTGAAAGCGCAGGAGCTAACTATGGCTACACCTTC. This chain uses TRBV6-1 with TRBJ1-2; D unclear. This CDR3 has 15 residues. V gave up 2 bases and J gave up 0 bases, with 10 bases separating them. The V gene's germline CDR1 is MNHNS and CDR2 SASEGT.

This sequence joins TRBV7-9 and TRBJ2-1, with 8 bases that match TRBD2. Per germline, CDR1 SEHNR and CDR2 FQNEAQ (reference sequence). Trimming removed 2 bases from V and 7 bases from J; junction bases left unmatched: 7. This CDR3 spans 15 amino acids. CDR3 in DNA: TGTGCCAGCAGCTTAACGCGGGGGGCAGGGAATGAGCAGTTCTTC. Translation gives CASSLTRGAGNEQFF.

This chain connects TRBV19 to TRBJ2-5, with TRBD1 as a possible D gene (6 bases). The CDR3 runs to 15 residues. V lost 1 base and J 1 base, leaving 10 bases between the germline ends. Germline V gene sequence: CDR1 LNHDA, CDR2 SQIVND (reference sequence). The CDR3 nucleotides are TGTGCCAGTAGTATAGTAGGGACATCCCAAGAGACCCAGTACTTC. Amino acid sequence: CASSIVGTSQETQYF. Complete variable domain (other parts from reference TRBV19 and TRBJ2-5): DGGITQSPKYLFRKEGQNVTLSCEQNLNHDAMYWYRQDPGQGLRLIYYSQIVNDFQKGDIAEGYSVSREKKESFPLTVTSAQKNPTAFYLCASSIVGTSQETQYFGPGTRLLVL.

This chain connects TRBV5-4 to TRBJ1-2; 8 bases map to TRBD1. The CDR3 runs to 13 residues. Germline V gene lookup returns CDR1 SGHNT and CDR2 YYREEE (reference sequence). V lost 4 bases to trimming and J lost 8 bases; unmatched junction nucleotides: 7. This chain's CDR3 is CASSRGQGSGYTF. CDR3 sequence (DNA): TGTGCCAGCAGCCGAGGACAGGGAAGCGGCTACACCTTC.

The gene calls are TRBV27 and TRBJ1-2, with a possible D match to TRBD1 (5 bases). Trimming cost V 5 bases and J 4 bases, with 20 bases left between them. The CDR3 totals 16 residues. Per the germline V gene, CDR1 is MNHEY and CDR2 is SMNVEV (reference sequence). CDR3 protein: CASSPILPQGSYGYTF. The CDR3 DNA reads TGTGCCAGCAGTCCCATACTTCCTCAGGGCTCCTATGGCTACACCTTC.

To note about this clone: The identical CDR3 is also encoded by other nucleotide sequences in the sample. J is TRBJ2-1 and V is TRBV5-1, with 9 nucleotides matching TRBD2. Germline lookup yields CDR1 SGHRS and CDR2 YFSETQ. With 2 bases clipped from V and 5 bases from J, the junction kept 5 bases outside the gene matches. The CDR3 is 15 amino acids. CDR3 sequence (DNA): TGCGCCAGCAGCTTAGCGGGGGGCGGCAACAATGAGCAGTTCTTC. It codes for CASSLAGGGNNEQFF.